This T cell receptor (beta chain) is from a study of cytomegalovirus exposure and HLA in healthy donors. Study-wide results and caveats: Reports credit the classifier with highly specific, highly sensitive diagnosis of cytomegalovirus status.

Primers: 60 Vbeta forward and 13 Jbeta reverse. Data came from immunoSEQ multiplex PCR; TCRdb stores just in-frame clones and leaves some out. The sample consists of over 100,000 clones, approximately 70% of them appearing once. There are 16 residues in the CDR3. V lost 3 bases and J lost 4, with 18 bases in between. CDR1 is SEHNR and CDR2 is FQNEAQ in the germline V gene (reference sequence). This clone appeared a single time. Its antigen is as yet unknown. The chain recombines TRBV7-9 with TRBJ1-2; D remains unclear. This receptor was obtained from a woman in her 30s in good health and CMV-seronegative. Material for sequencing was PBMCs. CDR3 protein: CASSFSQSHIIYGYTF. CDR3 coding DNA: TGTGCCAGCAGCTTCTCACAGTCCCATATTATCTATGGCTACACCTTC. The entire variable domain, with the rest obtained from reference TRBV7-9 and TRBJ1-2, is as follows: DTGVSQNPRHKITKRGQNVTFRCDPISEHNRLYWYRQTLGQGPEFLTYFQNEAQLEKSRLLSDRFSAERPKGSFSTLEIQRTEQGDSAMYLCASSFSQSHIIYGYTFGSGTRLTVV.